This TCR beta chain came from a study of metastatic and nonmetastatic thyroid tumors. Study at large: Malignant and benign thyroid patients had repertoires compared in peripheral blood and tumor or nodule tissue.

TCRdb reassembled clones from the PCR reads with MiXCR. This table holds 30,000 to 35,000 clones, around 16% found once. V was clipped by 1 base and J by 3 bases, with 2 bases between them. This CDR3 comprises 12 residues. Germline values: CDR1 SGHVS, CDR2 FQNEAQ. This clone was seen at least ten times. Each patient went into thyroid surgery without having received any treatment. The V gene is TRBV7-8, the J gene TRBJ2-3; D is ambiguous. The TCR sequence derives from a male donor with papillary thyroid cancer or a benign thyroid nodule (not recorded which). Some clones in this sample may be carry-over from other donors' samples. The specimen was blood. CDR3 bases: TGTGCCAGCAGCTTAGGGACAGATACGCAGTATTTT. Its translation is CASSLGTDTQYF.